This T cell receptor (beta chain) was sequenced for a study of T cells in localized non-small cell lung cancer. A remark on this clone: The antigen remains unidentified.

Study-wide points: A median of around 58 clones ranked among the top 100 in tumor appeared in adjacent lung.

Here immunoSEQ multiplex PCR was the method, and the copy in TCRdb shows in-frame clones only, minus some. The data show over 20,000 clones, approximately 86% seen once. Germline V gene lookup returns CDR1 MDHEN and CDR2 SYDVKM. The CDR3 is made up of 14 amino acids. Unmatched junction bases numbered 6, after V lost 4 bases and J lost 4 bases. The rearrangement links TRBV28 to TRBJ2-7, with 8 bases fitting TRBD1. The sequencing here drew on peripheral blood, taken before any cancer treatment. The sequence was collected from a male donor aged 60 or older with stage II squamous cell lung carcinoma. This CDR3 is CASSSGQGLYEQYF. The CDR3 coding sequence is TGTGCCAGCAGTTCCGGACAGGGACTTTACGAGCAGTACTTC. Looking up the rest from reference TRBV28 and TRBJ2-7 gives the full variable domain: DVKVTQSSRYLVKRTGEKVFLECVQDMDHENMFWYRQDPGLGLRLIYFSYDVKMKEKGDIPEGYSVSREKKERFSLILESASTNQTSMYLCASSSGQGLYEQYFGPGTRLTVT.